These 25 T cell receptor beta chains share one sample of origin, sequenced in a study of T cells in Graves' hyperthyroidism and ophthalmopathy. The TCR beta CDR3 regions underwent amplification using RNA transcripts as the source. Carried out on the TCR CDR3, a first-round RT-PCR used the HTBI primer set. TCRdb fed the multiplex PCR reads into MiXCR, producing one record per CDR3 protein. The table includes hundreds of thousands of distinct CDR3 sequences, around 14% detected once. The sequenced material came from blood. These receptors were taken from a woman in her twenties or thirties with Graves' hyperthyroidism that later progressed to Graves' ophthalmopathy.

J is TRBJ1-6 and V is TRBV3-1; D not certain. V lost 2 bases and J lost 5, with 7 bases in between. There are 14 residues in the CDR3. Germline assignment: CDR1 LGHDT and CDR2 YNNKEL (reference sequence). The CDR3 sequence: CASSQRTDNSPLHF. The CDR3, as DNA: TGTGCCAGCAGCCAAAGGACGGATAATTCACCCCTCCACTTT.

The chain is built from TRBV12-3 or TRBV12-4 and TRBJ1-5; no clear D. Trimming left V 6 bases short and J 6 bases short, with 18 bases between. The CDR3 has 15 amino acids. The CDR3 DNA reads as TGTGCCAGCAGCTCCACATCCCAGGAGGGTCAGCCCCAGCATTTT. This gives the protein CASSSTSQEGQPQHF.

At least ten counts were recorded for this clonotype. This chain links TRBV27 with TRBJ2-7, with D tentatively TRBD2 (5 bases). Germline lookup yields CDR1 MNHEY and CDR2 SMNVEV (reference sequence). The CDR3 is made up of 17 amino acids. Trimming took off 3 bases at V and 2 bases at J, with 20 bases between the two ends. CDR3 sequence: CASSFRRSHLPTYEQYF. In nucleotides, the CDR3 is TGTGCCAGCAGTTTCAGGAGGAGCCACCTACCCACCTACGAGCAGTACTTC.

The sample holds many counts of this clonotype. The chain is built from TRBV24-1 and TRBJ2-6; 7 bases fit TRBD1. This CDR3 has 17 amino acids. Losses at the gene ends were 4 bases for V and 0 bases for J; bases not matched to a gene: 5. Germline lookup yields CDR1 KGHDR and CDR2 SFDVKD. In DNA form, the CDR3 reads TGTGCCACCAGTGAGAGGGACAGCCACTCTGGGGCCAACGTCCTGACTTTC. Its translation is CATSERDSHSGANVLTF.

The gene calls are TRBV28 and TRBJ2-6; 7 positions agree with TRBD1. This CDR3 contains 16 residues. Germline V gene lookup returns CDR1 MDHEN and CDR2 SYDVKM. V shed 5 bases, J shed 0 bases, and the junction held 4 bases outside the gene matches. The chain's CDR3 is CASSDRVSSGANVLTF. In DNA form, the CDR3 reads TGTGCCAGCAGTGACAGGGTGAGCTCTGGGGCCAACGTCCTGACTTTC.

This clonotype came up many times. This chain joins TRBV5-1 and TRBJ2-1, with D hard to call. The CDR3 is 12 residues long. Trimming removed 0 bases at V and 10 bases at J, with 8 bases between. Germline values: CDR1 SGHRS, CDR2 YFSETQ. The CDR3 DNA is TGCGCCAGCAGCTTGGAGTCATGGGAGCAGTTCTTC. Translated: CASSLESWEQFF.

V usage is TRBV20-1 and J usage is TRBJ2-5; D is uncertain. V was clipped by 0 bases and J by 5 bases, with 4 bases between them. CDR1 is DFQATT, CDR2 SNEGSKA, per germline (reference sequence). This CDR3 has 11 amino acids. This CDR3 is CSARDSETQYF. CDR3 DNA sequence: TGCAGTGCTAGAGATTCGGAGACCCAGTACTTC.

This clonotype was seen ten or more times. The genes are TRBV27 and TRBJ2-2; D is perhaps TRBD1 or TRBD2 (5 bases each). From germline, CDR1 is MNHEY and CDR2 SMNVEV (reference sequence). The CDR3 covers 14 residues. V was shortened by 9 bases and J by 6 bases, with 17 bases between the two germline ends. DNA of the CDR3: TGTGCCAGTCGGGACCAACCCATGTCCGGGGAGCTGTTTTTT. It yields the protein CASRDQPMSGELFF.

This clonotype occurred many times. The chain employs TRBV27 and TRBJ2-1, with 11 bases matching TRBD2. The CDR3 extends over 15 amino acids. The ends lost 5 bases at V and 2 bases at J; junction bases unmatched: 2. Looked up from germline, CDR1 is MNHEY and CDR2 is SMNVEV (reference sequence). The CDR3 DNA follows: TGTGCCAGCAGTGGGACTAGCGGCACCTACAATGAGCAGTTCTTC. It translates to CASSGTSGTYNEQFF.

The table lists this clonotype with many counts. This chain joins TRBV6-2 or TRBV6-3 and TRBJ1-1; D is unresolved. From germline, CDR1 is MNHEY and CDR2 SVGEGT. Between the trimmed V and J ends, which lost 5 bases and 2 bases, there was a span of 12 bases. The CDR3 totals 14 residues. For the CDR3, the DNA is TGTGCCAGCAGTCTCACAGAGAGTAACACTGAAGCTTTCTTT. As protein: CASSLTESNTEAFF.

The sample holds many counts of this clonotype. CDR3: CASTGGAGANVLTF. The CDR3 DNA follows: TGTGCCAGCACTGGGGGTGCTGGGGCCAACGTCCTGACTTTC. This rearrangement joins TRBV28 to TRBJ2-6; D is tentatively TRBD1 or TRBD2 (5 bases each). Trimming removed 7 bases at V and 2 bases at J, with 9 bases between. There are 14 residues in the CDR3. The germline V gene encodes CDR1 MDHEN and CDR2 SYDVKM. The whole variable domain, filled in from reference TRBV28 and TRBJ2-6, reads DVKVTQSSRYLVKRTGEKVFLECVQDMDHENMFWYRQDPGLGLRLIYFSYDVKMKEKGDIPEGYSVSREKKERFSLILESASTNQTSMYLCASTGGAGANVLTFGAGSRLTVL.

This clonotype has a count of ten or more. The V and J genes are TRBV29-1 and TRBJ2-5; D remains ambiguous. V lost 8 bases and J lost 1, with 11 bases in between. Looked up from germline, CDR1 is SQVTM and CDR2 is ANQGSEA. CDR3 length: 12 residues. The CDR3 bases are TGCAGCACCGCGAACGCCCAAGAGACCCAGTACTTC. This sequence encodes CSTANAQETQYF.

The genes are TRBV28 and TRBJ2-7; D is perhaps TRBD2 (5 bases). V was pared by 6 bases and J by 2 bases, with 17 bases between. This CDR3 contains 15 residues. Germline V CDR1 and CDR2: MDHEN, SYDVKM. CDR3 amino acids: CASRTHGLGAYEQYF. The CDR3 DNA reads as TGTGCCAGCAGGACACACGGTCTCGGGGCCTACGAGCAGTACTTC.

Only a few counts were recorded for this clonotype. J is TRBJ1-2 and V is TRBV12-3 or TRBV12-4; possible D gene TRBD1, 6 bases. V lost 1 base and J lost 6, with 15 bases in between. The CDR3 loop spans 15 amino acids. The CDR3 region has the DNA TGTGCCAGCAGTTTAGGGGAGGGGGATCGAGATGGCTACACCTTC. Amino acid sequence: CASSLGEGDRDGYTF.

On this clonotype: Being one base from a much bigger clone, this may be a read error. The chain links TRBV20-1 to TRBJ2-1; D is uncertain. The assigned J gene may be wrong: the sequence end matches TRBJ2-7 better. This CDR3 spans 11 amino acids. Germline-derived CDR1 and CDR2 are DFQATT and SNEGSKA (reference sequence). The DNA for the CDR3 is TGCAGTGCTAGAGGGTTCAATGAGCAGTACTTC. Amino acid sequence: CSARGFNEQYF.

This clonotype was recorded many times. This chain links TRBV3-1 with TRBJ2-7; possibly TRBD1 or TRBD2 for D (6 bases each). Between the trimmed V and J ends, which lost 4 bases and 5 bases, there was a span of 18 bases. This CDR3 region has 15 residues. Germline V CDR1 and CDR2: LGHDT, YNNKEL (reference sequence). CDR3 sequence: CASSPGGVLNDEQYF. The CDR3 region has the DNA TGTGCCAGCAGCCCCGGGGGCGTCTTGAACGACGAGCAGTACTTC.

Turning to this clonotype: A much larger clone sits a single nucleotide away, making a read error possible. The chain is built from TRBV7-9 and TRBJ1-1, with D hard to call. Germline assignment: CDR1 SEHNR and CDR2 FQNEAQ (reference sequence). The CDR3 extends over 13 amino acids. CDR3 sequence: CAISLTQVTEAFF. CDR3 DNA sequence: TGTGCCATCAGCTTAACCCAGGTTACTGAAGCTTTCTTT.

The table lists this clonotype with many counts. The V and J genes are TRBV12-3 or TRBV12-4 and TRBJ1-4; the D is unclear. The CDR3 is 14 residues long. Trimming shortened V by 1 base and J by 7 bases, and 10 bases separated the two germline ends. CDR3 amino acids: CASSLGQASEKLFF. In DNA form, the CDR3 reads TGTGCCAGCAGTTTAGGCCAGGCCAGTGAAAAACTGTTTTTT.

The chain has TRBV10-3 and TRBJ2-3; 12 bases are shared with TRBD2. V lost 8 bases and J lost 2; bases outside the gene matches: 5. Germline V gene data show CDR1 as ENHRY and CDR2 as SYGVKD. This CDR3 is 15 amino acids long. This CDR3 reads CAISSGRAVTDTQYF. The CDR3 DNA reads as TGTGCCATCTCTAGCGGGAGGGCCGTCACAGATACGCAGTATTTT.

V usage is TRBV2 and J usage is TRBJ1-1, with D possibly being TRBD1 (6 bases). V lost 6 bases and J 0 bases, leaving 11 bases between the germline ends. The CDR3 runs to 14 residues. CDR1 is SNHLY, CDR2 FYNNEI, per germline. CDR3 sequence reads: CASRRGDMNTEAFF. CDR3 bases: TGTGCCAGCAGAAGGGGGGACATGAACACTGAAGCTTTCTTT.

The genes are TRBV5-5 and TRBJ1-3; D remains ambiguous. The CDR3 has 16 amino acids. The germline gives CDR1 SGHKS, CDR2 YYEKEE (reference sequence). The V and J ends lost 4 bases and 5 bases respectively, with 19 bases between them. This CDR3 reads CASSPTSHVDRNTIYF. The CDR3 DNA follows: TGTGCCAGCAGCCCCACCAGTCACGTAGATCGAAACACCATATATTTT. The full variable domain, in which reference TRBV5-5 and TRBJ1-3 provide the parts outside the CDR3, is DAGVTQSPTHLIKTRGQQVTLRCSPISGHKSVSWYQQVLGQGPQFIFQYYEKEERGRGNFPDRFSARQFPNYSSELNVNALLLGDSALYLCASSPTSHVDRNTIYFGEGSWLTVV.

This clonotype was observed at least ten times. The CDR3 DNA sequence: TGTGCCAGCAGCCATGGGACAGGCGGGGAAAAACTGTTTTTT. This sequence encodes CASSHGTGGEKLFF. The V call is TRBV11-1, the J call TRBJ1-4, with TRBD1 matching 8 bases. CDR1 and CDR2 from the germline V gene are SGHAT and FQDESV (reference sequence). V was pared by 5 bases and J by 8 bases, with 7 bases of the junction left unmatched. There are 14 residues in the CDR3.

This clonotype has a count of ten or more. The CDR3 nucleotides are TGTGCCAGCTCACCATTCGACAGCACCGGGGAGCTGTTTTTT. Its translation: CASSPFDSTGELFF. V gene TRBV18 combines with J gene TRBJ2-2, with D perhaps matching TRBD1 (5 bases). Germline values: CDR1 KGHSH, CDR2 LQKENI. The CDR3 has 14 residues. V dropped 2 bases and J dropped 4 bases, with 8 bases sitting between them.

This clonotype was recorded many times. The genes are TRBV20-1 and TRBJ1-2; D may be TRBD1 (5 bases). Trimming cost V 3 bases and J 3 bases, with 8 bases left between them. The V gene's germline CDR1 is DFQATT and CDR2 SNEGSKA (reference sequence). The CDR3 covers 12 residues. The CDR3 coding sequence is TGCAGTGCTAGGAAGGGACACTATGGCTACACCTTC. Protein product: CSARKGHYGYTF.

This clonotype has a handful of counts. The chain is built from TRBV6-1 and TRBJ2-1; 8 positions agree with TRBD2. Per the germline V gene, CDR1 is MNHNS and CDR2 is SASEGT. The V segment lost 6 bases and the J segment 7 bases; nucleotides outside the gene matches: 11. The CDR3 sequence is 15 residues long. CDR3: CASRGAGDLKNEQFF. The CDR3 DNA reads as TGTGCCAGCAGGGGAGCGGGAGACTTGAAAAATGAGCAGTTCTTC.